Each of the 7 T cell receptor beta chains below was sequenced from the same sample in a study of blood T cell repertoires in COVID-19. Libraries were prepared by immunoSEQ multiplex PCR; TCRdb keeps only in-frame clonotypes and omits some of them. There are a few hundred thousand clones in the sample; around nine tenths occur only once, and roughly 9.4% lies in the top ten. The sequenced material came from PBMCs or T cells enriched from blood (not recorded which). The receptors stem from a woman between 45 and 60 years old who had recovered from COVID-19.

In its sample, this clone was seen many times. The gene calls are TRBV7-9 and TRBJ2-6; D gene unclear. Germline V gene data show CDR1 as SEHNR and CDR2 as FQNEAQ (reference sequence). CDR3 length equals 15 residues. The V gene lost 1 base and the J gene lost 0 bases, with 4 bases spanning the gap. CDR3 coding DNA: TGTGCCAGCAGCTTAGACGGCTCTGGGGCCAACGTCCTGACTTTC. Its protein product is CASSLDGSGANVLTF.

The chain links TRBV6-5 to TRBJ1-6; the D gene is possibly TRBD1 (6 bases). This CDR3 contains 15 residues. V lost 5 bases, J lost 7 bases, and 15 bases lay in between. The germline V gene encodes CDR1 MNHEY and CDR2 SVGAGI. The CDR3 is CASSQEQGSNSPLHF. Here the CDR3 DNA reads TGTGCCAGCAGTCAGGAACAGGGCTCGAATTCACCCCTCCACTTT.

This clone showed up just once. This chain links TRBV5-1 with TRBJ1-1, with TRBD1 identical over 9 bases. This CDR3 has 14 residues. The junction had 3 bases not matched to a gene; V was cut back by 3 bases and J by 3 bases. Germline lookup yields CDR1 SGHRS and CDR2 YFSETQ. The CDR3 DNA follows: TGCGCCAGCAGCTCACAGGGGGCCCACACTGAAGCTTTCTTT. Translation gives CASSSQGAHTEAFF.

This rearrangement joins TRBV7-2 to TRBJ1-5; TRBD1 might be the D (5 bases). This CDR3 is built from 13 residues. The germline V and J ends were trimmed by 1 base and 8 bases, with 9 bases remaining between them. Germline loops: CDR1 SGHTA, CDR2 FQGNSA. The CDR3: CASSLVGGKPQHF. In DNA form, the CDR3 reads TGTGCCAGCAGCTTAGTTGGGGGGAAGCCCCAGCATTTT. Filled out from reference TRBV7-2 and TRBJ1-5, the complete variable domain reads GAGVSQSPSNKVTEKGKDVELRCDPISGHTALYWYRQSLGQGLEFLIYFQGNSAPDKSGLPSDRFSAERTGGSVSTLTIQRTQQEDSAVYLCASSLVGGKPQHFGDGTRLSIL.

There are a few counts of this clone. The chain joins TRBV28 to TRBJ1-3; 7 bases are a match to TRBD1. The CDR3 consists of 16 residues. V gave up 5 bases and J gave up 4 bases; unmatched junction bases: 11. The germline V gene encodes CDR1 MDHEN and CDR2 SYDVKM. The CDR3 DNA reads TGTGCCAGCAGTGTCTCCAACAGGGGCTCCGGAAACACCATATATTTT. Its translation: CASSVSNRGSGNTIYF. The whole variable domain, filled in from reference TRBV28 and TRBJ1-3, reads DVKVTQSSRYLVKRTGEKVFLECVQDMDHENMFWYRQDPGLGLRLIYFSYDVKMKEKGDIPEGYSVSREKKERFSLILESASTNQTSMYLCASSVSNRGSGNTIYFGEGSWLTVV.

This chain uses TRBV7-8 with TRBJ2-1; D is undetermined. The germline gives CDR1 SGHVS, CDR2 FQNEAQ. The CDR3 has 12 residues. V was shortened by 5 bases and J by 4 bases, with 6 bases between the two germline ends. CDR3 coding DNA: TGTGCCAGCAGCCCCGGTTACAATGAGCAGTTCTTC. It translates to CASSPGYNEQFF.

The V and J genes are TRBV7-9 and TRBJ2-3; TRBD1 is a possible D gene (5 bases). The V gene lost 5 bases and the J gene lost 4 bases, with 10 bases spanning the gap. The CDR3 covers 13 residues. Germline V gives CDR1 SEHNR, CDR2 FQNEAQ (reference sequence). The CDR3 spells CASSPTRADTQYF. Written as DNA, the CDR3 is TGTGCCAGCAGCCCGACCAGGGCAGATACGCAGTATTTT.